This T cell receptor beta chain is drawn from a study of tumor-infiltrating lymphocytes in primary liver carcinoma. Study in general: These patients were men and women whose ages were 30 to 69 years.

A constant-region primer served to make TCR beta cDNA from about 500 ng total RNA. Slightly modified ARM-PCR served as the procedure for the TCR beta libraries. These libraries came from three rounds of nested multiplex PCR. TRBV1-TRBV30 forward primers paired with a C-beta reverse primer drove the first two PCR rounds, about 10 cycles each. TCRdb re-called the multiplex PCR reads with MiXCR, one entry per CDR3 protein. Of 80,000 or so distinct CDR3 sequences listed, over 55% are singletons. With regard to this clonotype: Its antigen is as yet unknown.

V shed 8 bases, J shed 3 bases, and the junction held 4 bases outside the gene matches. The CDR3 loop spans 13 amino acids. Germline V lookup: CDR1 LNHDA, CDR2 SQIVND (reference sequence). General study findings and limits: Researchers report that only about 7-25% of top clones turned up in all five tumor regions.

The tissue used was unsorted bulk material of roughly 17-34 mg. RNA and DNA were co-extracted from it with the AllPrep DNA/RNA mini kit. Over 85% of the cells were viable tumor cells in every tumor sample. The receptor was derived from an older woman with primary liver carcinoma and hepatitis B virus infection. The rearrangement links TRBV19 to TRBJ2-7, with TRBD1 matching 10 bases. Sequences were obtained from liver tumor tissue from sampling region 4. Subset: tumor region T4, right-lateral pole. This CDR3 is CASGGQGSYEQYF. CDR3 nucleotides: TGTGCCAGTGGGGGACAGGGGAGCTACGAGCAGTACTTC.